This T cell receptor beta chain was obtained from a study of blood T cell repertoires in COVID-19. In the study overall: The origin of the acute and convalescent COVID-19 samples was the United States, Italy and Spain. Sample material is recorded as cDNA or gDNA derived from T cells, B-cell-depleted T cells, or PBMCs.

The germline CDR1 and CDR2 sequences are SGHDT and YYEEEE. Between the trimmed V and J ends, which lost 4 bases and 4 bases, there was a span of 11 bases. This CDR3 is 13 amino acids long. Using immunoSEQ multiplex PCR, the repertoire was profiled, and TCRdb retains in-frame clones only, with some absent. Of under 400,000 clones listed, approximately 88% are singletons. The chain combines TRBV5-6 with TRBJ1-2, with D maybe TRBD1 (5 bases). This receptor was taken from a woman aged 25-40 years with COVID-19, enrolled during active disease. Sequencing used peripheral blood. The CDR3 nucleotides read TGTGCCAGCAGCCGCGGGACGGTCTATGGCTACACCTTC. Its translation: CASSRGTVYGYTF.